These T cell receptor beta chains were read from a single sample in a study of OX40 agonist ivuxolimab in advanced cancers. Using immunoSEQ multiplex PCR, the repertoire was profiled, and TCRdb retains in-frame clones only, with some absent. Of 55,000 to 75,000 clones in the sample, about 89% were seen once. The sample in question was CD4+ or CD8+ T cells sorted from blood, obtained in a trial of the OX40 agonist ivuxolimab. These receptors originate from an adult with an advanced solid tumor such as melanoma, head and neck, liver or kidney cancer. Each CDR3 is given with its conserved first and last residue. Fields, in order: D gene, clone size, V gene, J gene, CDR3 protein, CDR3 DNA. The D gene is left open where the match is weak. Size is stated for part of the rows, as once, few or many counts, or as a class when the clone is expanded.

>TRBD2|.|TRBV5-1|TRBJ2-7
CASRWGAGSYEQYF
TGCGCCAGCCGCTGGGGAGCGGGGTCGTACGAGCAGTACTTC
>.|.|TRBV5-8|TRBJ1-1
CASSFEGGAFF
TGTGCCAGCAGCTTTGAGGGGGGCGCTTTCTTT
>.|.|TRBV18|TRBJ2-5
CASSTGRVETQYF
TGTGCCAGCTCCACAGGGAGGGTAGAGACCCAGTACTTC
>TRBD2|.|TRBV11-2|TRBJ2-5
CASSHRRSGTSGRGTQYF
TGTGCCAGCAGCCACAGGAGGTCCGGGACTAGCGGGAGAGGGACCCAGTACTTC
>.|.|TRBV6-1|TRBJ1-1
CASLRGAEAFF
TGTGCCAGCCTTCGGGGGGCTGAAGCTTTCTTT
>.|.|TRBV10-3|TRBJ2-3
CAITAGGDTQYF
TGTGCCATCACGGCTGGGGGAGATACGCAGTATTTT
>.|.|TRBV6-6|TRBJ2-7
CASREGYEQYF
TGTGCCAGCAGGGAGGGTTACGAGCAGTACTTC
>.|.|TRBV9|TRBJ2-3
CASSVEPRTDTQYF
TGTGCCAGCAGCGTAGAACCACGCACAGATACGCAGTATTTT
>.|.|TRBV23-1|TRBJ2-3
CASPKGGAGYQDTQYF
TGCGCCAGCCCTAAAGGGGGAGCGGGATATCAAGATACGCAGTATTTT
>TRBD1|.|TRBV28|TRBJ2-1
CASSSPGGPGAYNEQFF
TGTGCCAGCAGTTCCCCAGGGGGCCCAGGGGCTTACAATGAGCAGTTCTTC
>.|.|TRBV27|TRBJ2-7
CASSFLSREIGEQYF
TGTGCCAGCAGTTTCCTCAGTAGGGAGATTGGTGAGCAGTACTTC
>.|.|TRBV7-7|TRBJ2-7
CASSLAGSYEQYF
TGTGCCAGCAGCTTAGCCGGTTCCTACGAGCAGTACTTC
>.|.|TRBV10-3|TRBJ1-5
CAISPDSNQPQHF
TGTGCCATCAGTCCCGACAGCAATCAGCCCCAGCATTTT
>TRBD1|.|TRBV5-6|TRBJ1-2
CASSLRSTGAYGYTF
TGTGCCAGCAGCCTTAGATCGACAGGGGCCTATGGCTACACCTTC
>.|.|TRBV6-1|TRBJ1-5
CASSEAGGQPQHF
TGTGCCAGCAGTGAAGCGGGGGGTCAGCCCCAGCATTTT
>.|.|TRBV19|TRBJ2-2
CASSIAGPMTGELFF
TGTGCCAGTAGTATAGCGGGGCCTATGACCGGGGAGCTGTTTTTT
>.|once|TRBV19|TRBJ1-2
CASSHNYGYTF
TGTGCCAGTAGTCACAACTATGGCTACACCTTC
>.|few|TRBV5-6|TRBJ2-3
CASSLGGLGGDTQYF
TGTGCCAGCAGCTTGGGAGGACTAGGGGGGGATACGCAGTATTTT
>.|.|TRBV28|TRBJ1-2
CASGGDYGYTF
TGTGCCAGCGGCGGGGACTATGGCTACACCTTC
>TRBD1|.|TRBV5-4|TRBJ2-2
CASSLEGASFTGELFF
TGTGCCAGCAGCTTGGAGGGGGCATCCTTCACCGGGGAGCTGTTTTTT